This TCR beta chain was profiled in a study of T cell responses to AZD1222 COVID-19 vaccine. Study-wide results and caveats: After the peak T cell response, and only then, were repertoires sampled. Unmutated variant regions are reportedly targeted by nearly half of spike-specific TCRs. Regions 160-218 and 743-854 held dominance among vaccine-associated CD4 TCRs, which spanned spike. Possibly, clonal diversity was underestimated; donors were largely white British and included more females.

Sequencing used immunoSEQ multiplex PCR; TCRdb keeps in-frame clones, though not all of them. The sample lists 86,000 or so clones; about 93% were seen once. Comments on this clone: Its antigen remains unidentified.

The starting material was peripheral blood, obtained on day 0 of MenACWY control vaccination. The source is an adult in good health.

CDR3 amino acids: CASWGISGNTIYF. The DNA of the CDR3 is TGTGCCAGCTGGGGGATCTCTGGAAACACCATATATTTT. The V and J genes are TRBV28 and TRBJ1-3; D perhaps matches TRBD1 (5 bases). CDR1 is MDHEN and CDR2 is SYDVKM in the germline V gene. Trimming cost V 8 bases and J 0 bases, with 8 bases left between them. The CDR3 spans 13 residues.